This T cell receptor (beta chain) emerged from a study of blood T cell repertoires in COVID-19. Study as a whole: The origin of the acute and convalescent COVID-19 samples was the United States, Italy and Spain. In each case, the material was cDNA or gDNA derived from T cells, B-cell-depleted T cells, or PBMCs.

The CDR3 sequence is 17 residues long. The germline V gene has CDR1 SGHDT and CDR2 YYEEEE. V was pared by 0 bases and J by 1 base, with 13 bases between. Per the authors' pipeline: Reference gene primer amplification yielded estimated nucleated cell counts. Only in-frame clones appear in the TCRdb table, and some are missing; sequencing was by immunoSEQ multiplex PCR. The V and J calls and clone size are taken from that table; D and trimming were inferred from the DNA. This sample has about 120,000 clones, with 80% to 90% found just once. The gene calls are TRBV5-6 and TRBJ2-2, with D possibly being TRBD1 (6 bases). Sequencing used peripheral blood. This TCR derives from a woman aged 45-65 years with acute or convalescent COVID-19. CDR3 nucleotide sequence: TGTGCCAGCAGCTTGGTCTTCGAGACAGGGAACACCGGGGAGCTGTTTTTT. Translation: CASSLVFETGNTGELFF.